The table lists the clone carrying this T cell receptor beta chain with a count of one. Profiling relied on immunoSEQ multiplex PCR, and the TCRdb table lists in-frame clones only, not all of them. This repertoire shows around 170,000 clones, approximately 90% found once; its top ten account for roughly 2.9%. This entry belongs to a study of blood T cell repertoires in COVID-19. Study-wide context: Collection of acute and convalescent COVID-19 samples took place in the United States, Italy and Spain.

CDR1 is SGHDN and CDR2 is FVKESK in the germline V gene. The CDR3 spans 14 residues. The ends lost 6 bases at V and 3 bases at J; junction bases unmatched: 7. The sequencing sample was made of peripheral blood. V and J are TRBV14 and TRBJ2-7; 8 nucleotides agree with TRBD1. The origin of this receptor is a woman aged 25 to 39 with active or convalescent COVID-19. The CDR3 nucleotides read TGTGCCAGCAGTGAACGGACAGGGCGCTACGAGCAGTACTTC. Translated: CASSERTGRYEQYF.